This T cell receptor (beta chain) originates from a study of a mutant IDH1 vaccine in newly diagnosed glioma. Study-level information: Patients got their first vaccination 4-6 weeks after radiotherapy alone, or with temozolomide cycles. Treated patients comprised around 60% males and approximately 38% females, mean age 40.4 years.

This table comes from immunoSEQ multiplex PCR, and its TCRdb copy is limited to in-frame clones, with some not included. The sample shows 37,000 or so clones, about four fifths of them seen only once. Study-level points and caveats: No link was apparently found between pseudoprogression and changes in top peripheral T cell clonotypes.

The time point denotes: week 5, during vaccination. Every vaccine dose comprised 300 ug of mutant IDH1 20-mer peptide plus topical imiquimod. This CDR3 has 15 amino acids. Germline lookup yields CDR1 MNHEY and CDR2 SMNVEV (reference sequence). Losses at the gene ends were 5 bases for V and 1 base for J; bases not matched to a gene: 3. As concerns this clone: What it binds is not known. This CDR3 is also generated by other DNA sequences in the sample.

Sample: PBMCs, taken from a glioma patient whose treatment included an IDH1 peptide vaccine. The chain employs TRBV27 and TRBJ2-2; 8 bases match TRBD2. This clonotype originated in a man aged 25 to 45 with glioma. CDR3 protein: CASSRLAGNTGELFF. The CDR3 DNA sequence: TGTGCCAGCAGTCGGCTAGCGGGGAACACCGGGGAGCTGTTTTTT.